This entry features one T cell receptor beta chain sequence. Its target is not known. The sample belongs to a study of siplizumab effects on memory and regulatory T cells. The method was immunoSEQ multiplex PCR; TCRdb's version includes in-frame clones alone and lacks a portion of them. The top ten clones hold more than 0.095% of a sample with tens of thousands of clones, roughly 96% of them seen once. In germline, CDR1 is SGHDT, CDR2 YYEEEE. The V and J ends lost 2 bases and 6 bases respectively, with 9 bases between them. CDR3 size: 12 residues. The study, taken as a whole, reports: Assignment to unstimulated subsets succeeded for only a minor fraction of the alloreactive clones.

The genes are TRBV5-6 and TRBJ2-7; the D is unclear. The source material was naive CD8+ T cells sorted from blood. This receptor was taken from a human donor in good health. In DNA, the CDR3 is TGTGCCAGCAGCTTAGGTCTCTCCGAGCAGTACTTC. Its protein product is CASSLGLSEQYF.